This T cell receptor (beta chain) is from a study of T cells in localized non-small cell lung cancer. General observations from the study: Maximal T cell clonality occurred in uninvolved adjacent lung, with tumor ranking below it. When the top 100 tumor clones were examined, a median approximately 54 of them also appeared in the adjacent lung, which was paired and uninvolved.

By sample fraction, this clone is medium-sized. Its antigen is unidentified. This table comes from immunoSEQ multiplex PCR, and its TCRdb copy is limited to in-frame clones, with some not included. The table shows approximately 29,000 clones, with roughly 75% occurring only once. The specimen comprised peripheral blood, sampled before any cancer treatment. This sequence was found in a male donor older than 55 with stage II squamous cell lung carcinoma.

Here the CDR3 DNA reads TGTGCCAGCAGTCTCTCGGGACAGTACTACGAGCAGTACTTC. Encoded protein: CASSLSGQYYEQYF. V usage is TRBV27 and J usage is TRBJ2-7; the match to TRBD1 covers 7 bases. CDR1 and CDR2 from the germline V gene are MNHEY and SMNVEV (reference sequence). The V and J ends lost 5 bases and 3 bases, in that order; junction bases with no gene match: 7. The CDR3 is 14 residues long.